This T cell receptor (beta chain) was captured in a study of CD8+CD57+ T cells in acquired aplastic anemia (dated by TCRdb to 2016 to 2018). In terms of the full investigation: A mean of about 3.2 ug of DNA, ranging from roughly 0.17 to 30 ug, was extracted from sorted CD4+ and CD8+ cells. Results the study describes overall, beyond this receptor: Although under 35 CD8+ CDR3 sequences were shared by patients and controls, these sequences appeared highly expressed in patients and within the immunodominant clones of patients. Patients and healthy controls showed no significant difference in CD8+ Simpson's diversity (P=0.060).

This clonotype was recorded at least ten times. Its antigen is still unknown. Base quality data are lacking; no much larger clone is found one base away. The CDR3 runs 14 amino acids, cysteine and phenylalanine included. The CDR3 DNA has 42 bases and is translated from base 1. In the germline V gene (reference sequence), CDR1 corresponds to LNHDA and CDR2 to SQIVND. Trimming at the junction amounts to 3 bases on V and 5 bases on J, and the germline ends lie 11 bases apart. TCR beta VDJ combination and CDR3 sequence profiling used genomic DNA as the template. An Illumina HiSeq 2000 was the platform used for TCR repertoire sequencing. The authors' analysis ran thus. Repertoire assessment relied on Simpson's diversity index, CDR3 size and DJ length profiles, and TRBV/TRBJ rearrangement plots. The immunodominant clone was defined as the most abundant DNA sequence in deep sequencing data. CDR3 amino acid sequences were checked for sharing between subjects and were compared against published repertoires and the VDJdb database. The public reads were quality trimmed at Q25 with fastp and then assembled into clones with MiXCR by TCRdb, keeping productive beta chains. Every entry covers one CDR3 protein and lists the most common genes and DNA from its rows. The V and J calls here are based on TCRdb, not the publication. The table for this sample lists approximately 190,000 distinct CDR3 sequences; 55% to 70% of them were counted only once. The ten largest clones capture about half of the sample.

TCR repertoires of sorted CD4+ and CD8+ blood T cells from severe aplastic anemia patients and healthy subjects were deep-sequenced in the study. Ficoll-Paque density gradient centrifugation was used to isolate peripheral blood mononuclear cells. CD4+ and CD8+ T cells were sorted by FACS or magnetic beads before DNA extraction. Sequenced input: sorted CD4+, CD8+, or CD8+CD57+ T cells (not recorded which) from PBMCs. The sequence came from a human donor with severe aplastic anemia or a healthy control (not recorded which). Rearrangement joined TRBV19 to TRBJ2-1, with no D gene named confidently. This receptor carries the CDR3 CASSIPRVHNEQFF. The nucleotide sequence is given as TGTGCCAGTAGTATTCCCCGGGTCCACAATGAGCAGTTCTTC.